One sample yielded the 6 T cell receptor beta chains listed below, sequenced in a study of cytomegalovirus exposure and HLA in healthy donors. The study ran its PCR with 60 Vbeta and 13 Jbeta primers. The data were produced by immunoSEQ multiplex PCR, yet TCRdb's version contains in-frame clones alone and is incomplete. The sample lists about 79,000 clones, 67% occurring once. Sequencing was carried out using PBMCs. These receptors were collected from a woman aged 50 to 60 in good health and CMV-seropositive.

The gene calls are TRBV7-2 and TRBJ2-2; 7 nucleotides align to TRBD1. Germline V gene lookup returns CDR1 SGHTA and CDR2 FQGNSA. V was clipped by 5 bases and J by 3 bases; unmatched bases: 6. The CDR3 is 15 residues long. The CDR3 bases are TGTGCCAGCAGCCCCGACAGGGCTTACACCGGGGAGCTGTTTTTT. It is translated as CASSPDRAYTGELFF.

V gene TRBV11-2 combines with J gene TRBJ2-1; D is unclear. Germline CDR1 and CDR2: SGHAT and FQNNGV. CDR3 length equals 18 residues. Trimming stripped 1 base from V and 4 bases from J, with 20 bases between. CDR3: CASSLGTDWRIHYNEQFF. As DNA, the CDR3 is TGTGCCAGCAGCTTAGGTACCGACTGGCGGATCCATTACAATGAGCAGTTCTTC.

The V gene is TRBV6-6, the J gene TRBJ2-1, with D possibly TRBD2 on 5 matching bases. This CDR3 contains 13 residues. The ends were cut back, 11 bases at V and 1 base at J, with 12 bases in the middle. CDR1 is MNHNY and CDR2 is SVGAGI in the germline V gene (reference sequence). DNA of the CDR3: TGTGCCTCCAACGGGGATTCCTACAATGAGCAGTTCTTC. Translating gives CASNGDSYNEQFF.

The chain recombines TRBV5-1 with TRBJ2-1, with 10 bases lining up with TRBD2. J lost 5 bases, V lost 4 bases, and 6 bases had no gene match. This CDR3 region has 15 residues. CDR1 and CDR2 (germline): SGHRS, YFSETQ. The CDR3 DNA reads as TGCGCCAGCAGCAGAACCGGGACTAGCGACAATGAGCAGTTCTTC. Translating it yields CASSRTGTSDNEQFF. The variable domain in full, completed from reference TRBV5-1 and TRBJ2-1, reads KAGVTQTPRYLIKTRGQQVTLSCSPISGHRSVSWYQQTPGQGLQFLFEYFSETQRNKGNFPGRFSGRQFSNSRSEMNVSTLELGDSALYLCASSRTGTSDNEQFFGPGTRLTVL.

This clone was observed a few times. The chain has TRBV9 and TRBJ1-1, with 7 bases lining up with TRBD1. Trimming took 6 bases from V and 10 from J; bases not matched to a gene: 15. The germline V gene has CDR1 SGDLS and CDR2 YYNGEE. CDR3 length: 14 amino acids. The CDR3 here is CASTRGETGEVAFF. The CDR3 DNA is TGTGCCAGCACAAGGGGGGAAACAGGGGAGGTAGCTTTCTTT.

The chain uses TRBV12-5 and TRBJ2-5, with 7 bases identical to TRBD2. This CDR3 comprises 14 residues. CDR1 is LGHNT and CDR2 is FRNRAP in the germline V gene. With V trimmed by 5 bases and J by 1 base, 4 bases remained unmatched. The CDR3: CASGPSSGQETQYF. The CDR3 nucleotides read TGTGCTAGTGGTCCATCTAGCGGCCAAGAGACCCAGTACTTC.